The 18 T cell receptor beta chains given below trace back to one sample, sequenced in a study of blood T cell repertoires in COVID-19. The method was immunoSEQ multiplex PCR; TCRdb's version includes in-frame clones alone and lacks a portion of them. This sample carries around 100,000 clones, 87% of them seen once, and the ten largest clones take around 16%. Sequencing was carried out using peripheral blood. These TCRs come from a man aged 45 to 65 with acute or convalescent COVID-19.

The genes are TRBV6-6 and TRBJ2-4; 9 bases match TRBD1. This CDR3 has 14 residues. V was clipped by 2 bases and J by 8 bases; unmatched bases: 4. Germline V gives CDR1 MNHNY, CDR2 SVGAGI (reference sequence). As DNA, the CDR3 is TGTGCCAGCAGTTACGGGACAGGGTCAGACATTCAGTACTTC. Protein product: CASSYGTGSDIQYF.

The chain recombines TRBV27 with TRBJ2-7; D is possibly TRBD1 (6 bases). Trimming left V 5 bases short and J 3 bases short, with 11 bases between. Per the germline V gene, CDR1 is MNHEY and CDR2 is SMNVEV (reference sequence). The CDR3 spans 13 residues. The DNA of the CDR3 is TGTGCCAGCAGTCGGGACATACTCTACGAGCAGTACTTC. This translates into CASSRDILYEQYF.

The J gene is TRBJ2-7, the V gene TRBV6-1, with 7 positions matching TRBD1. After removal of 1 base from V and 4 bases from J, the junction contained 4 bases not matched to a gene. From germline, CDR1 is MNHNS and CDR2 SASEGT. The CDR3 loop spans 14 amino acids. This chain's CDR3 is CASSEGNRGYEQYF. CDR3 DNA sequence: TGTGCCAGCAGTGAAGGGAACAGGGGTTACGAGCAGTACTTC.

The chain carries TRBV5-6 and TRBJ2-3; 9 bases agree with TRBD2. V lost 5 bases, J lost 6 bases, and 7 bases stayed unmatched. Looked up from germline, CDR1 is SGHDT and CDR2 is YYEEEE. CDR3 length: 14 residues. CDR3 DNA: TGTGCCAGCAGTGTTGCGGGAGGGAGGGATACGCAGTATTTT. This codes for CASSVAGGRDTQYF.

CDR3 bases: TGCAGCGTCAAGGTAATAGCGGGAAGTAGAGCAGATACGCAGTATTTT. This codes for CSVKVIAGSRADTQYF. The J gene is TRBJ2-3, the V gene TRBV29-1, with 8 bases identical to TRBD2. The germline CDR1 and CDR2 sequences are SQVTM and ANQGSEA. Germline trimming cut 6 bases from V and 4 bases from J; bases unmatched to any gene: 15. The CDR3 is 16 residues long.

The chain recombines TRBV28 with TRBJ2-3; 8 bases are a match to TRBD2. CDR1 and CDR2 from the germline V gene are MDHEN and SYDVKM. V dropped 5 bases and J dropped 5; count of bases not matched to a gene: 9. The CDR3 runs 15 residues. The DNA of the CDR3 is TGTGCCAGCAGTACAACAGCGGCGGGAGGAGATACGCAGTATTTT. It is translated as CASSTTAAGGDTQYF.

V usage is TRBV3-1 (or the pseudogene TRBV3-2) and J usage is TRBJ2-5; no clear D gene. From germline, CDR1 is LGHDT and CDR2 YNNKEL (reference sequence). V lost 4 bases, J lost 7 bases, and 16 bases lay in between. This CDR3 comprises 14 residues. The CDR3 here is CASSPHPVLGTQYF. Written as DNA, the CDR3 is TGTGCCAGCAGCCCCCACCCCGTTCTCGGGACCCAGTACTTC.

The rearrangement uses TRBV2 and TRBJ2-7; maybe TRBD1 (6 bases). CDR3 length: 15 amino acids. Germline CDR1 is SNHLY and CDR2 is FYNNEI. With 4 bases removed from V and 4 bases from J, the gap between germline ends came to 17 bases. The CDR3 region is CASSGTVVTRYEQYF. Here the CDR3 DNA reads TGTGCCAGCAGTGGGACAGTCGTTACCCGTTACGAGCAGTACTTC.

The chain joins TRBV6-5 to TRBJ2-3; a possible D gene is TRBD2 (5 bases). Trimming shortened V by 8 bases and J by 3 bases, and 12 bases separated the two germline ends. CDR1 MNHEY and CDR2 SVGAGI come from the germline V gene. The CDR3 consists of 13 residues. The CDR3 DNA follows: TGTGCCAGCTCGTTAACTAGTACAGATACGCAGTATTTT. It specifies CASSLTSTDTQYF.

The CDR3 nucleotides read TGCGCCAGCAGCGAAGGGACTAGCGGAACCTACGAGCAGTACTTC. It encodes CASSEGTSGTYEQYF. This chain links TRBV5-1 with TRBJ2-7; 11 nucleotides line up with TRBD2. Trimming at V came to 4 bases and at J to 2 bases, leaving 5 bases not matched to a gene. The length of the CDR3 is 15 residues. Per the germline V gene, CDR1 is SGHRS and CDR2 is YFSETQ.

The chain has TRBV11-2 and TRBJ2-7; D is possibly TRBD1 (5 bases). Germline V lookup: CDR1 SGHAT, CDR2 FQNNGV. This CDR3 has 16 residues. V was cut by 5 bases and J by 2 bases, with 19 bases left in between. The CDR3 nucleotides read TGTGCCAGCAGCCCCCTTACGGCGTACAGGACCTACGAGCAGTACTTC. Residues: CASSPLTAYRTYEQYF.

This clone is a singleton in its sample. This sequence joins TRBV4-1 and TRBJ2-1; 8 bases map to TRBD1. The CDR3 has 16 residues. Germline V gene lookup returns CDR1 MGHRA and CDR2 YSYEKL. Losses at the gene ends were 2 bases for V and 4 bases for J; bases not matched to a gene: 7. The CDR3 region is CASSQPDRGPYNEQFF. The DNA of the CDR3 is TGCGCCAGCAGCCAACCCGACAGGGGTCCATACAATGAGCAGTTCTTC.

The J gene is TRBJ2-1, the V gene TRBV5-1, with D perhaps TRBD2 (6 bases). This CDR3 has 16 residues. V lost 1 base, J lost 3 bases, and 14 bases lay in between. Per the germline V gene, CDR1 is SGHRS and CDR2 is YFSETQ. The CDR3 is CASSLNGWEDYNEQFF. The CDR3 DNA reads TGCGCCAGCAGCTTGAACGGGTGGGAGGACTACAATGAGCAGTTCTTC.

This rearrangement joins TRBV5-1 to TRBJ2-7, with D possibly being TRBD2 (6 bases). Trimming removed 6 bases from V and 5 bases from J, with 18 bases in between. CDR1 and CDR2 (germline): SGHRS, YFSETQ. The CDR3 sequence is 14 residues long. In nucleotides, the CDR3 is TGCGCCAGCAACCGGGGGTCCCCGGGGAACGAGCAGTACTTC. This codes for CASNRGSPGNEQYF.

This chain joins TRBV5-1 and TRBJ1-5; perhaps TRBD1 as D (5 bases). V was shortened by 0 bases and J by 6 bases, with 13 bases between the two germline ends. CDR1 SGHRS and CDR2 YFSETQ come from the germline V gene. The CDR3 has 15 residues. The CDR3 protein is CASSLEGAGGQPQHF. The CDR3 nucleotides read TGCGCCAGCAGCTTGGAAGGGGCCGGGGGTCAGCCCCAGCATTTT.

The chain carries TRBV28 and TRBJ2-7; TRBD1 matches 7 bases. The V gene's germline CDR1 is MDHEN and CDR2 SYDVKM. V shed 4 bases, J shed 1 base, and the junction held 10 bases outside the gene matches. The CDR3 is 16 amino acids. CDR3 coding DNA: TGTGCCAGCAGTTCCCCCAGGACAGGCACTTCCTACGAGCAGTACTTC. This gives the protein CASSSPRTGTSYEQYF.

This rearrangement joins TRBV5-1 to TRBJ2-1; maybe TRBD2 (5 bases). This CDR3 region has 16 residues. Germline assignment: CDR1 SGHRS and CDR2 YFSETQ. Trimming removed 4 bases from V and 0 bases from J, with 14 bases in between. CDR3 in DNA: TGCGCCAGCAGCCGGGGTGGTTTCAGCTCCTACAATGAGCAGTTCTTC. Amino acid sequence: CASSRGGFSSYNEQFF.

The chain recombines TRBV6-1 with TRBJ2-7, with D tentatively TRBD2 (7 bases). The V end was cut by 1 base, the J end by 2 bases, with 12 bases between. The CDR3 runs 15 residues. Germline CDR1 and CDR2: MNHNS and SASEGT. The CDR3 here is CASSEVQGTTYEQYF. In nucleotides, the CDR3 is TGTGCCAGCAGTGAAGTTCAGGGGACTACCTACGAGCAGTACTTC.